These 10 T cell receptor beta chains were sequenced from one sample in a study of T cells in Graves' hyperthyroidism and ophthalmopathy. The source material, RNA transcripts, was used to amplify TCR beta CDR3 regions. HTBI primers were employed in a first-round RT-PCR of the TCR CDR3. Each CDR3 protein gets one entry after TCRdb re-called the multiplex PCR reads with MiXCR. The sample shows 550,000 to 700,000 distinct CDR3 sequences, more than 45% of them seen only once. Sequencing was done on a sample of peripheral blood or thyroid tissue (not recorded which). These receptors all stem from an adult woman with Graves' disease, either hyperthyroidism or ophthalmopathy (not recorded which).

This clonotype showed up just a few times. A much more abundant neighbour one base away suggests this may be a read error. V is TRBV11-2 and J is TRBJ1-2; TRBD1 might be the D (6 bases). CDR3 length: 14 amino acids. CDR1 and CDR2 from the germline V gene are SGHAT and FQNNGV. As DNA, the CDR3 is TGTGCCAGCAGCTCGACAGGTTTTGGGGATGGCTACGCCTTC. This encodes CASSSTGFGDGYAF. Variable domain in full (rest from reference TRBV11-2 and TRBJ1-2): EAGVAQSPRYKIIEKRQSVAFWCNPISGHATLYWYQQILGQGPKLLIQFQNNGVVDDSQLPKDRFSAERLKGVDSTLKIQPAKLEDSAVYLCASSSTGFGDGYAFGSGTRLTVV.

This rearrangement joins TRBV20-1 to TRBJ1-2; D possibly corresponds to TRBD1 (5 bases). The V gene lost 3 bases and the J gene lost 10 bases, with 12 bases spanning the gap. The germline gives CDR1 DFQATT, CDR2 SNEGSKA (reference sequence). CDR3 length: 11 amino acids. Here the CDR3 reads CSARSGDLYTF. The CDR3 DNA is TGCAGTGCTAGGTCTGGGGACCTCTACACCTTC.

This clonotype was seen at least ten times. V usage is TRBV19 and J usage is TRBJ1-1; the D is unclear. The CDR3 sequence is 15 residues long. Trimming left V 7 bases short and J 0 bases short, with 15 bases between. The germline V gene encodes CDR1 LNHDA and CDR2 SQIVND (reference sequence). The chain's CDR3 is CASTDPSVMNTEAFF. The CDR3 nucleotides are TGTGCCAGTACCGACCCGTCCGTCATGAACACTGAAGCTTTCTTT. The full variable domain, completed using reference TRBV19 and TRBJ1-1, is DGGITQSPKYLFRKEGQNVTLSCEQNLNHDAMYWYRQDPGQGLRLIYYSQIVNDFQKGDIAEGYSVSREKKESFPLTVTSAQKNPTAFYLCASTDPSVMNTEAFFGQGTRLTVV.

The chain has TRBV15 and TRBJ1-2; 7 bases are a match to TRBD1. In germline, CDR1 is LNHNV, CDR2 YYDKDF (reference sequence). The J segment lost 11 bases and the V segment lost 4 bases, leaving 16 bases of the junction unmatched. The CDR3 has 15 amino acids. Written as DNA, the CDR3 is TGTGCCACCAGCACGAGCTCCGGGACAGCCAAGGGTTACACCTTC. The encoded protein is CATSTSSGTAKGYTF.

This clonotype has a single count. The chain employs TRBV7-3 and TRBJ2-7, with 12 bases matching TRBD2. The CDR3 runs 16 residues. Germline CDR1 reads SGHTA; CDR2 reads FQGTGA. V shed 3 bases, J shed 7 bases, and the junction held 10 bases outside the gene matches. CDR3 sequence: CASSLTSGSGIGEQYF. In DNA, the CDR3 is TGTGCCAGCAGCTTGACTAGCGGGAGTGGTATCGGGGAGCAGTACTTC.

This clonotype was recorded a few times. The V gene is TRBV2, the J gene TRBJ1-2; D is perhaps TRBD1 (6 bases). The CDR3 is 15 residues long. The V end was cut by 1 base, the J end by 5 bases, with 14 bases between. Per germline, CDR1 SNHLY and CDR2 FYNNEI. CDR3 nucleotides: TGTGCCAGCAGTGAAGGGGGGGCAGGGCGATATGGCTACACCTTC. Residues: CASSEGGAGRYGYTF. Looking up the rest from reference TRBV2 and TRBJ1-2 gives the full variable domain: EPEVTQTPSHQVTQMGQEVILRCVPISNHLYFYWYRQILGQKVEFLVSFYNNEISEKSEIFDDQFSVERPDGSNFTLKIRSTKLEDSAMYFCASSEGGAGRYGYTFGSGTRLTVV.

This clonotype has at least ten counts. The chain employs TRBV20-1 and TRBJ2-7; D tentatively reads TRBD1 or TRBD2 (5 bases each). The V gene lost 3 bases and the J gene lost 3 bases, with 12 bases spanning the gap. The CDR3 contains 13 residues. Germline V lookup: CDR1 DFQATT, CDR2 SNEGSKA (reference sequence). CDR3 amino acids: CSASSFGGYEQYF. Written as DNA, the CDR3 is TGCAGTGCTAGTAGCTTTGGGGGCTACGAGCAGTACTTC.

The rearrangement links TRBV10-3 to TRBJ1-1; D is undetermined. The V gene's germline CDR1 is ENHRY and CDR2 SYGVKD. The V gene lost 2 bases and the J gene lost 1 base, with 11 bases spanning the gap. The CDR3 runs 15 residues. CDR3 in amino acids: CAISEEGVANTEAFF. The CDR3 DNA reads as TGTGCCATCAGTGAGGAGGGCGTAGCGAACACTGAAGCTTTCTTT.

With regard to this clonotype: This may come from a read error, since a much larger clone is one base off. The chain couples TRBV24-1 to TRBJ2-3; the D gene is possibly TRBD2 (5 bases). Germline CDR1 reads KGHDR; CDR2 reads SFDVKD. The CDR3 is made up of 17 amino acids. This chain's CDR3 is CASSGGGWGFLTDTQYF. Here the CDR3 DNA reads TGTGCCAGCAGTGGAGGCGGTTGGGGATTTCTCACAGATACGCAGTATTTT.

This clonotype turned up a few times. The chain combines TRBV5-1 with TRBJ2-7, with D perhaps matching TRBD1 (5 bases). This CDR3 is 14 amino acids long. Germline lookup yields CDR1 SGHRS and CDR2 YFSETQ. With 1 base removed from V and 4 bases from J, the gap between germline ends came to 12 bases. DNA of the CDR3: TGCGCCAGCAGCTTGTCCGACAGTCTATACGAGCAGTACTTC. It encodes CASSLSDSLYEQYF. Combining the CDR3 with reference TRBV5-1 and TRBJ2-7 gives the whole variable domain KAGVTQTPRYLIKTRGQQVTLSCSPISGHRSVSWYQQTPGQGLQFLFEYFSETQRNKGNFPGRFSGRQFSNSRSEMNVSTLELGDSALYLCASSLSDSLYEQYFGPGTRLTVT.